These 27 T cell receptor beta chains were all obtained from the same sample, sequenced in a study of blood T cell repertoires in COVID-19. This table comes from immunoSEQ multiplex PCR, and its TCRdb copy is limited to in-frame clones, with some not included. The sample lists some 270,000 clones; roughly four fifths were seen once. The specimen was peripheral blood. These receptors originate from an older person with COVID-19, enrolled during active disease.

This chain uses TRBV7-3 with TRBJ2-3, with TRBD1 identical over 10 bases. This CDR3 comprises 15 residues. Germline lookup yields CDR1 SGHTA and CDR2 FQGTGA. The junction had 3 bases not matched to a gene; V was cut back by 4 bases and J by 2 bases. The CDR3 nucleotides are TGTGCCAGCAGCTCGGACAGGGGGGCCACAGATACGCAGTATTTT. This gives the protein CASSSDRGATDTQYF.

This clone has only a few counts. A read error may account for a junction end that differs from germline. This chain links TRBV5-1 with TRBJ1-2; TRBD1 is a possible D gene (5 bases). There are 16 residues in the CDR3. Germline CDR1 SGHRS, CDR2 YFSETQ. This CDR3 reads CASSAGRVPGLYGYTF. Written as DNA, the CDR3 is TGCGCCAGCAGCGCGGGAAGGGTCCCAGGGCTATATGGGTACACCTTC. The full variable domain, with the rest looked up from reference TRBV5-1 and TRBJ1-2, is KAGVTQTPRYLIKTRGQQVTLSCSPISGHRSVSWYQQTPGQGLQFLFEYFSETQRNKGNFPGRFSGRQFSNSRSEMNVSTLELGDSALYLCASSAGRVPGLYGYTFGSGTRLTVV.

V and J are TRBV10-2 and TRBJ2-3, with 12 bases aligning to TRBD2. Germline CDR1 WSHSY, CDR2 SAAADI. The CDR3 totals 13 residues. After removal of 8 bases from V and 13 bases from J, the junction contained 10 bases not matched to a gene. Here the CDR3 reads CASGTSGGHTKYF. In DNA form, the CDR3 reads TGCGCCAGCGGAACTAGCGGGGGGCATACAAAGTATTTT.

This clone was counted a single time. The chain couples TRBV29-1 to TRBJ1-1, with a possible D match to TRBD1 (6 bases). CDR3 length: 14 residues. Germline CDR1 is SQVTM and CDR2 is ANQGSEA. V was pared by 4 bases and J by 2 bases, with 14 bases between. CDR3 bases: TGCAGCGTTGTCCCGGCCAGGGGTAACACTGAAGCTTTCTTT. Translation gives CSVVPARGNTEAFF.

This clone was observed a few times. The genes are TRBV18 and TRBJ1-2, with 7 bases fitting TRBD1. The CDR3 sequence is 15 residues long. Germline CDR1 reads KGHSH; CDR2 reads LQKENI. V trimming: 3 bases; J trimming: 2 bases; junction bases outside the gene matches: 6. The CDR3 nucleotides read TGTGCCAGCTCACCTCCGGGACAGACAAACTATGGCTACACCTTC. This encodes CASSPPGQTNYGYTF.

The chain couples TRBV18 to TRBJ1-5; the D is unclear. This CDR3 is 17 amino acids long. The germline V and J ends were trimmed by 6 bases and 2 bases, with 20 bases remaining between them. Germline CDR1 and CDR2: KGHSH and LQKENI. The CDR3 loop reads CASSMSILGAGNQPQHF. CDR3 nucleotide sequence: TGTGCCAGCTCCATGTCCATCCTGGGCGCAGGCAATCAGCCCCAGCATTTT.

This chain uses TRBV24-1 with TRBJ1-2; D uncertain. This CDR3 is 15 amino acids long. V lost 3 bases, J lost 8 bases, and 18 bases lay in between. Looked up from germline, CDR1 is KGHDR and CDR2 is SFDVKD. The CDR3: CATSDPAARLEGYTF. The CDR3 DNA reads TGTGCCACCAGTGATCCCGCGGCTCGTCTAGAGGGCTACACCTTC.

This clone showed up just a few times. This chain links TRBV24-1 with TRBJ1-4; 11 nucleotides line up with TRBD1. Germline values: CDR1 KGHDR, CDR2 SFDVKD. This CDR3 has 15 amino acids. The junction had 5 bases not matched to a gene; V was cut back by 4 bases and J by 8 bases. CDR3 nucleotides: TGTGCCACCAGTGACCCGGGACAGGGGGAAGAAAAACTGTTTTTT. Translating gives CATSDPGQGEEKLFF.

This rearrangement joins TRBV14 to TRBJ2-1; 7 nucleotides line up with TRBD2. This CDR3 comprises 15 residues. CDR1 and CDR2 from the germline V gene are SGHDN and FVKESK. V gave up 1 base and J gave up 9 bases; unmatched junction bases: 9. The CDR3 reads CASSQVSSGGSEQFF. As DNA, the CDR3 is TGTGCCAGCAGCCAAGTTTCCTCCGGGGGGAGTGAGCAGTTCTTC.

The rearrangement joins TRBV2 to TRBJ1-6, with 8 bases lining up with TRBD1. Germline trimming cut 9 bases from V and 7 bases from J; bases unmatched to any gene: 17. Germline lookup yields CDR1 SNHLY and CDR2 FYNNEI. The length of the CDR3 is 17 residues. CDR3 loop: CASLAGGASYQNSPLHF. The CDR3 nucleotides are TGTGCCAGTCTGGCAGGGGGCGCGTCCTACCAGAATTCACCCCTCCACTTT.

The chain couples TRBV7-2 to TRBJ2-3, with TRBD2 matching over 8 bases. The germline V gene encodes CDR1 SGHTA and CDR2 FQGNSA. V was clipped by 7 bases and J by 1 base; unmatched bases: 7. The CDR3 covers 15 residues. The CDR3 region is CASTLQTSGTDTQYF. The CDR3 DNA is TGTGCCAGCACCCTGCAGACTAGCGGCACAGATACGCAGTATTTT. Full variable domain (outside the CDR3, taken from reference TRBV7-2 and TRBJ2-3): GAGVSQSPSNKVTEKGKDVELRCDPISGHTALYWYRQSLGQGLEFLIYFQGNSAPDKSGLPSDRFSAERTGGSVSTLTIQRTQQEDSAVYLCASTLQTSGTDTQYFGPGTRLTVL.

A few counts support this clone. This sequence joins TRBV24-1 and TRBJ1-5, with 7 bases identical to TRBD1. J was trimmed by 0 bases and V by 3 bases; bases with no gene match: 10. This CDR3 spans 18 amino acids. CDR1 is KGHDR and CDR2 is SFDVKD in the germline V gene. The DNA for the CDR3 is TGTGCCACCAGTGATACTACGGACAGGACATATAGCAATCAGCCCCAGCATTTT. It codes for CATSDTTDRTYSNQPQHF.

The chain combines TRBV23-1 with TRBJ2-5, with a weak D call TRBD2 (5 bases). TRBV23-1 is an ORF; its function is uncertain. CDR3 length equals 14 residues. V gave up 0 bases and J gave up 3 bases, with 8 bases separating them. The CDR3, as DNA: TGCGCCAGCAGTCAATCAGAGGGTAAAGAGACCCAGTACTTC. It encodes CASSQSEGKETQYF.

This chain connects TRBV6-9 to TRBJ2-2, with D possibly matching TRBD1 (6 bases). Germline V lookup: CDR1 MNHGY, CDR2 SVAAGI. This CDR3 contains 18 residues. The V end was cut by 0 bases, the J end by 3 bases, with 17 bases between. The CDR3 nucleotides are TGTGCCAGCAGTTATTCCCAGAGTCAGGGGACCGACACCGGGGAGCTGTTTTTT. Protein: CASSYSQSQGTDTGELFF.

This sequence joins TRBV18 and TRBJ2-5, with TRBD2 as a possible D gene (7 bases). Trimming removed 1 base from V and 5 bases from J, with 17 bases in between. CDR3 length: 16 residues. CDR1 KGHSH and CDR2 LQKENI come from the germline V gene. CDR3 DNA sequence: TGTGCCAGCTCACCACGAGTTCGGGGGGCGCGGGAGACCCAGTACTTC. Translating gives CASSPRVRGARETQYF.

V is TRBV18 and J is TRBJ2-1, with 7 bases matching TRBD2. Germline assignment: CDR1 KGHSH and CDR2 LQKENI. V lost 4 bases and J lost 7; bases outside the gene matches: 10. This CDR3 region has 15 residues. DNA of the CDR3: TGTGCCAGCTCACGAGGGACTATTTCAGGGAATGAGCAGTTCTTC. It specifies CASSRGTISGNEQFF.

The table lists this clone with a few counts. The CDR3 nucleotides read TGTGCCATCCGCGGACAGGCGGCTGAAGCTTTCTTT. Its translation: CAIRGQAAEAFF. The rearrangement links TRBV10-3 to TRBJ1-1; 7 bases align to TRBD1. The J segment lost 6 bases and the V segment lost 8 bases, leaving 6 bases of the junction unmatched. CDR1 and CDR2 (germline): ENHRY, SYGVKD. The CDR3 consists of 12 residues.

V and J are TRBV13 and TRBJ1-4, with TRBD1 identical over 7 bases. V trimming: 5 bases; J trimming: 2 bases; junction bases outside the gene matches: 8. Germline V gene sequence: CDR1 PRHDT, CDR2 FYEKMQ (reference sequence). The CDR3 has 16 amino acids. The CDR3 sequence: CASSLNGQATNEKLFF. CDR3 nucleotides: TGTGCCAGCAGCCTAAACGGACAGGCCACTAATGAAAAACTGTTTTTT. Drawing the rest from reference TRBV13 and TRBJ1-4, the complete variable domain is AAGVIQSPRHLIKEKRETATLKCYPIPRHDTVYWYQQGPGQDPQFLISFYEKMQSDKGSIPDRFSAQQFSDYHSELNMSSLELGDSALYFCASSLNGQATNEKLFFGSGTQLSVL.

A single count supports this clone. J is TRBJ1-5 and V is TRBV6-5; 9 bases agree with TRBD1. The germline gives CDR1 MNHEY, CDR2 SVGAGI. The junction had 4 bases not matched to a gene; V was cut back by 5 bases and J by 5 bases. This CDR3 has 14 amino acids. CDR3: CASSKTGGYQPQHF. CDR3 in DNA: TGTGCCAGCAGTAAGACAGGGGGGTATCAGCCCCAGCATTTT.

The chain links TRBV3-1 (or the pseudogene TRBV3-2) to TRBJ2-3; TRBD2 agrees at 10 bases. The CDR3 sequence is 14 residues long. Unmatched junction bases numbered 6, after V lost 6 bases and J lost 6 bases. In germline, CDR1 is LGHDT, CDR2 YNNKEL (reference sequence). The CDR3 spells CASSNSGGRDTQYF. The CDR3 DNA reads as TGTGCCAGCAGTAATAGCGGGGGGCGCGATACGCAGTATTTT.

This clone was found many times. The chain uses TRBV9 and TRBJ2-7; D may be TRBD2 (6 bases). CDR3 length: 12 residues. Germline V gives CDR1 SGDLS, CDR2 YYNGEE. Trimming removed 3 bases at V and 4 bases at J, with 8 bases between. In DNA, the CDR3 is TGTGCCAGCAGCGCCGGACTATACGAGCAGTACTTC. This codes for CASSAGLYEQYF.

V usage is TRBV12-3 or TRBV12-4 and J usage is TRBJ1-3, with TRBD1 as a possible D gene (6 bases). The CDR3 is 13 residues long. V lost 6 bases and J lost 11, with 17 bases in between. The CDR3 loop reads CASSRDTGSPIYF. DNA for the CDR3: TGTGCCAGCAGCCGGGACACCGGATCCCCCATATATTTT.

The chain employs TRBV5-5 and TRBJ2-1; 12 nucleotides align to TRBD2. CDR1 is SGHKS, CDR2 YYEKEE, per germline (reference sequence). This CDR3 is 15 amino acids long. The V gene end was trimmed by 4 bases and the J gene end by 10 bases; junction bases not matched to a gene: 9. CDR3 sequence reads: CASSATSGSSREQFF. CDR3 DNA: TGTGCCAGCAGCGCGACTAGCGGGAGTAGTCGGGAGCAGTTCTTC.

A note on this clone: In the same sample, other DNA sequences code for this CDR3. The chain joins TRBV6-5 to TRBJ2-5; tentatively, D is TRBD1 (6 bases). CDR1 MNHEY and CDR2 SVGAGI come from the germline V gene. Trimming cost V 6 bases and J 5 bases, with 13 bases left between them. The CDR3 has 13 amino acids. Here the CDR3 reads CASSTGMGETQYF. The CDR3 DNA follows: TGTGCCAGCAGCACAGGGATGGGCGAGACCCAGTACTTC.

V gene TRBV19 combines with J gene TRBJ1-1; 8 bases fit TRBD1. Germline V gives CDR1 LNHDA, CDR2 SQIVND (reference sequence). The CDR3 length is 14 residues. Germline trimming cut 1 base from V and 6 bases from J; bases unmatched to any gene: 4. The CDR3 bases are TGTGCCAGTAGTATAGGACAGGGGACTTCTGAAGCTTTCTTT. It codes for CASSIGQGTSEAFF.

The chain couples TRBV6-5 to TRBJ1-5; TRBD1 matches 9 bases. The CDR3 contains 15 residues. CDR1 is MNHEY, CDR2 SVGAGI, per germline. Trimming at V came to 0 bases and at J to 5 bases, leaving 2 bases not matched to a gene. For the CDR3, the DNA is TGTGCCAGCAGTTACTCCTGGACAGGGGATCAGCCCCAGCATTTT. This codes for CASSYSWTGDQPQHF.

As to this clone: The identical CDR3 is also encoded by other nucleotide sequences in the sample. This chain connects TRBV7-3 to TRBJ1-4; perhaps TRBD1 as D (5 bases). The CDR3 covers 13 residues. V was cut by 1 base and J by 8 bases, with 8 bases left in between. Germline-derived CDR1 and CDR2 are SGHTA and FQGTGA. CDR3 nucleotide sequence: TGTGCCAGCAGCTTAAGTGGGGGGGAAAAACTGTTTTTT. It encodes CASSLSGGEKLFF.